These 2 T cell receptor beta chains came from one sample sequenced in a study of tumor-infiltrating lymphocytes in localized non-small cell lung cancer. The assay was immunoSEQ multiplex PCR, and TCRdb's table has in-frame clones only and misses some. The sample has approximately 21,000 clones, 60% to 80% seen once. Sequenced sample: lung tumor tissue. These receptors were collected from a human donor with non-small cell lung cancer.

The rearrangement joins TRBV5-5 to TRBJ2-7; 8 positions agree with TRBD2. The ends lost 3 bases at V and 0 bases at J; junction bases unmatched: 2. Germline lookup yields CDR1 SGHKS and CDR2 YYEKEE (reference sequence). The CDR3 has 14 amino acids. Here the CDR3 DNA reads TGTGCCAGCAGCTATAGCGGGACCTCCTACGAGCAGTACTTC. Translating gives CASSYSGTSYEQYF.

The chain links TRBV30 to TRBJ2-3; D is perhaps TRBD2 (6 bases). There are 14 residues in the CDR3. The germline V gene encodes CDR1 GTSNPN and CDR2 SVGIG (reference sequence). V was cut by 3 bases and J by 1 base, with 11 bases left in between. CDR3 region: CAWRKLAGTDTQYF. The CDR3 DNA reads TGTGCCTGGAGGAAATTAGCGGGCACAGATACGCAGTATTTT.